This T cell receptor (beta chain) was found in a study of T cells expressing NK-cell markers. Regarding the study as a whole: A few donors showed these clonotypes also leading the CD3+CD56-NKG2C+ fraction.

TCRdb re-analyzed the 5' RACE reads; it lists each CDR3 protein once, without DNA. The table for this sample gives roughly 350,000 distinct CDR3 sequences. The CDR3 loop spans 15 amino acids. Germline loops: CDR1 SEHNR, CDR2 FQNEAQ (reference sequence). Worth noting for this clonotype: Its target is unknown.

The rearrangement joins TRBV7-9 to TRBJ1-5; TCRdb proposes TRBD1, but this gene call is untestable without DNA. Sequenced input: blood T cells: a sorted CD56 or NKG2C T cell subset, CD4+ or CD8+ T cells, or bulk PBMC T cells (not recorded which). This sequence was found in a man aged 18 to 69 in good health. CDR3 in amino acids: CASSPGTGRNQPQHF.